Listed here are 3 T cell receptor beta chains from one sample, sequenced in a study of blood T cell repertoires in COVID-19. Profiled with immunoSEQ multiplex PCR; TCRdb holds only in-frame clones, not every one. The data hold more than 80,000 clones, with approximately 86% observed a single time. Sequenced: peripheral blood. These receptors all come from a man in his forties or fifties with acute or convalescent COVID-19.

V usage is TRBV28 and J usage is TRBJ2-7, with D unresolved. The CDR3 is 12 amino acids. From germline, CDR1 is MDHEN and CDR2 SYDVKM. The V end was cut by 4 bases, the J end by 0 bases, with 4 bases between. The CDR3 sequence: CASSSSSYEQYF. DNA for the CDR3: TGTGCCAGCAGTTCGAGCTCCTACGAGCAGTACTTC.

The chain combines TRBV24-1 with TRBJ2-7; TRBD1 aligns across 10 bases. Germline assignment: CDR1 KGHDR and CDR2 SFDVKD. The CDR3 has 14 residues. Trimming removed 5 bases from V and 5 bases from J; junction bases left unmatched: 5. CDR3 DNA: TGTGCCACCAGTGGCTCCGGGACAGGGGACGAGCAGTACTTC. It yields the protein CATSGSGTGDEQYF.

This sequence joins TRBV30 and TRBJ1-2; maybe TRBD1 (6 bases). V dropped 7 bases and J dropped 7 bases, with 19 bases sitting between them. The length of the CDR3 is 13 residues. Germline loops: CDR1 GTSNPN, CDR2 SVGIG (reference sequence). CDR3 nucleotide sequence: TGTGCCTACGGGACGGGGGGGCGCGGTGGCTACACCTTC. It is translated as CAYGTGGRGGYTF.